One sample yielded the 27 T cell receptor beta chains listed below, sequenced in a study of high-grade serous ovarian cancer treatment subgroups. Tumor samples were obtained before definitive surgery or chemotherapy. The data were produced by immunoSEQ multiplex PCR, yet TCRdb's version contains in-frame clones alone and is incomplete. This table has 890 or so clones, about 70% appearing once. The sequenced sample consisted of tumor tissue. The receptors originated from a human donor with high-grade serous ovarian cancer.

As for this clone: The sample carries other DNA sequences with the same CDR3. The J gene is TRBJ1-6, the V gene TRBV27, with D perhaps TRBD1 (6 bases). The length of the CDR3 is 17 residues. CDR1 and CDR2 (germline): MNHEY, SMNVEV (reference sequence). V lost 3 bases and J lost 4, with 16 bases in between. The DNA for the CDR3 is TGTGCCAGCAGTTTTGGGGCCGGACAGCCTTATAATTCACCCCTCCACTTT. Its translation: CASSFGAGQPYNSPLHF.

The chain employs TRBV6-6 and TRBJ2-7; D unresolved. The V end was cut by 7 bases, the J end by 0 bases, with 7 bases between. The germline gives CDR1 MNHNY, CDR2 SVGAGI (reference sequence). The CDR3 consists of 12 residues. In nucleotides, the CDR3 is TGTGCCAGCATGGGTCTCTCCTACGAGCAGTACTTC. It translates to CASMGLSYEQYF.

The genes are TRBV18 and TRBJ2-7; 12 nucleotides line up with TRBD1. Trimming cost V 4 bases and J 9 bases; bases outside gene matches: 10. The V gene's germline CDR1 is KGHSH and CDR2 LQKENI. The CDR3 is 15 amino acids. The CDR3 DNA reads as TGTGCCAGCTCACAAACCGGGACAGGGGGCGAAAGGCAGTACTTC. Translating it yields CASSQTGTGGERQYF.

V usage is TRBV30 and J usage is TRBJ2-7; D uncertain. Trimming took off 2 bases at V and 6 bases at J, with 11 bases between the two ends. Germline lookup yields CDR1 GTSNPN and CDR2 SVGIG (reference sequence). The CDR3 has 12 amino acids. CDR3 sequence: CAWSPGTLEQYF. As DNA, the CDR3 is TGTGCCTGGAGTCCAGGAACGCTCGAGCAGTACTTC.

This rearrangement joins TRBV5-1 to TRBJ2-3; no clear D. Germline V gene data show CDR1 as SGHRS and CDR2 as YFSETQ. The V end lost 0 bases, the J end lost 2 bases, and 7 bases lay between the germline ends. The CDR3 spans 14 residues. CDR3 bases: TGCGCCAGCAGCTTGGCGGCCCACACAGATACGCAGTATTTT. Its translation: CASSLAAHTDTQYF. Complete variable domain (other parts from reference TRBV5-1 and TRBJ2-3): KAGVTQTPRYLIKTRGQQVTLSCSPISGHRSVSWYQQTPGQGLQFLFEYFSETQRNKGNFPGRFSGRQFSNSRSEMNVSTLELGDSALYLCASSLAAHTDTQYFGPGTRLTVL.

This rearrangement joins TRBV19 to TRBJ1-1, with 7 positions matching TRBD1. Germline V gene lookup returns CDR1 LNHDA and CDR2 SQIVND (reference sequence). The CDR3 runs to 12 residues. CDR3 protein: CVSKTGKTEAFF. The CDR3 nucleotides are TGTGTTTCGAAGACAGGGAAAACTGAAGCTTTCTTT.

J is TRBJ1-4 and V is TRBV29-1, with TRBD1 matching over 7 bases. Trimming at V came to 4 bases and at J to 7 bases, leaving 6 bases not matched to a gene. The CDR3 length is 13 residues. Per the germline V gene, CDR1 is SQVTM and CDR2 is ANQGSEA. The CDR3 loop reads CSVAQGGVEKLFF. CDR3 DNA sequence: TGCAGCGTTGCCCAGGGGGGGGTTGAAAAACTGTTTTTT.

The chain recombines TRBV29-1 with TRBJ1-1; 9 bases line up with TRBD1. The germline CDR1 and CDR2 sequences are SQVTM and ANQGSEA. The CDR3 length is 17 residues. V was clipped by 5 bases and J by 4 bases; unmatched bases: 17. The CDR3 loop is CSVSMSRDRDRGTEAFF. The CDR3 DNA sequence: TGCAGCGTTTCGATGTCCCGGGACAGGGACCGGGGCACTGAAGCTTTCTTT.

The chain joins TRBV28 to TRBJ1-2; tentative D call: TRBD1 (5 bases). The CDR3 totals 16 residues. The germline V gene has CDR1 MDHEN and CDR2 SYDVKM. V shed 5 bases and J shed 1 base, with 17 bases lying between them. The CDR3, as DNA: TGTGCCAGCAGTGGGGGGATGTTAGTGGGTAACTATGGCTACACCTTC. Protein: CASSGGMLVGNYGYTF.

V and J are TRBV7-2 and TRBJ1-2; TRBD1 might be the D (5 bases). The length of the CDR3 is 15 residues. Looked up from germline, CDR1 is SGHTA and CDR2 is FQGNSA. V lost 2 bases and J 8 bases, leaving 18 bases between the germline ends. CDR3 nucleotide sequence: TGTGCCAGCAGCTTACTAAATGGCGGAGGGGACGGCTACACCTTC. Encoded protein: CASSLLNGGGDGYTF.

The CDR3 bases are TGCAGCGTTGTAGGGGGGCGCGGCTACACCTTC. Translating it yields CSVVGGRGYTF. V usage is TRBV29-1 and J usage is TRBJ1-2, with a weak D call TRBD1 (6 bases). CDR3 size: 11 residues. CDR1 is SQVTM, CDR2 ANQGSEA, per germline. The V gene lost 4 bases and the J gene lost 8 bases, with 11 bases spanning the gap.

Only a few counts were recorded for this clone. Here the CDR3 reads CASSAGTGGMNTEAFF. The CDR3 DNA follows: TGTGCCAGCAGCGCGGGGACAGGGGGTATGAACACTGAAGCTTTCTTT. The rearrangement joins TRBV7-9 to TRBJ1-1; TRBD1 aligns across 11 bases. The CDR3 is 16 amino acids. Germline CDR1 is SEHNR and CDR2 is FQNEAQ (reference sequence). V was clipped by 5 bases and J by 0 bases; unmatched bases: 5.

The chain combines TRBV7-9 with TRBJ1-1; 9 nucleotides match TRBD1. Germline V gives CDR1 SEHNR, CDR2 FQNEAQ (reference sequence). The CDR3 runs 16 residues. Trimming took 5 bases from V and 1 from J; bases not matched to a gene: 8. Written as DNA, the CDR3 is TGTGCCAGCAGCCCCCGACAGGGGGTGCGGAACACTGAAGCTTTCTTT. Protein sequence: CASSPRQGVRNTEAFF.

This clone was picked up one time. The chain has TRBV9 and TRBJ2-7; D could derive from TRBD1 or TRBD2 (6 bases each). The germline V gene has CDR1 SGDLS and CDR2 YYNGEE. CDR3 length: 14 amino acids. V lost 3 bases to trimming and J lost 5 bases, with 15 bases between them. The CDR3: CASSAQGGQDEQYF. CDR3 DNA: TGTGCCAGCAGCGCCCAAGGGGGGCAGGACGAGCAGTACTTC.

A single count supports this clone. V gene TRBV19 combines with J gene TRBJ1-5; TRBD1 is a possible D gene (5 bases). CDR1 is LNHDA and CDR2 is SQIVND in the germline V gene (reference sequence). V lost 8 bases and J 0 bases, leaving 14 bases between the germline ends. The CDR3 sequence is 15 residues long. CDR3 in amino acids: CASGATVNSNQPQHF. Written as DNA, the CDR3 is TGTGCCAGTGGGGCGACAGTCAATAGCAATCAGCCCCAGCATTTT.

The chain uses TRBV11-3 and TRBJ1-1; D unclear. The length of the CDR3 is 14 residues. Germline V gene data show CDR1 as SGHNT and CDR2 as YENEEA. Between the trimmed V and J ends, which lost 2 bases and 3 bases, there was a span of 10 bases. CDR3 in amino acids: CASSLNPQDTEAFF. The CDR3 DNA reads as TGTGCCAGCAGCTTAAATCCCCAGGACACTGAAGCTTTCTTT.

This clone came up a few times. The rearrangement links TRBV9 to TRBJ2-2; D ambiguous. The CDR3 runs 12 residues. Germline-derived CDR1 and CDR2 are SGDLS and YYNGEE. Trimming removed 3 bases from V and 5 bases from J, with 5 bases in between. The CDR3 loop is CASSGMTGELFF. CDR3 DNA sequence: TGTGCCAGCAGCGGAATGACCGGGGAGCTGTTTTTT.

The chain is built from TRBV27 and TRBJ1-2; D is unresolved. The V end lost 5 bases, the J end lost 4 bases, and 8 bases lay between the germline ends. The CDR3 runs to 12 residues. Per the germline V gene, CDR1 is MNHEY and CDR2 is SMNVEV (reference sequence). CDR3 in DNA: TGTGCCAGCAGTCTTCGCGGCTATGGCTACACCTTC. The encoded protein is CASSLRGYGYTF.

The chain joins TRBV7-9 to TRBJ1-1; 8 bases fit TRBD1. The CDR3 length is 15 residues. The junction had 8 bases not matched to a gene; V was cut back by 4 bases and J by 4 bases. Germline V gene lookup returns CDR1 SEHNR and CDR2 FQNEAQ (reference sequence). The CDR3 sequence is CASSYGQGSGTEAFF. CDR3 nucleotide sequence: TGTGCCAGCAGCTATGGACAGGGCAGCGGCACTGAAGCTTTCTTT.

The rearrangement uses TRBV6-5 and TRBJ1-1; 9 positions agree with TRBD1. The germline V gene has CDR1 MNHEY and CDR2 SVGAGI. With 2 bases clipped from V and 6 bases from J, the junction kept 7 bases outside the gene matches. This CDR3 contains 15 residues. CDR3 nucleotide sequence: TGTGCCAGCAGTTACGAGGGACAGGGAGATCCTGAAGCTTTCTTT. This sequence encodes CASSYEGQGDPEAFF.

This clone turned up a few times. The chain recombines TRBV6-5 with TRBJ2-3; the D is unclear. V lost 2 bases and J lost 2, with 5 bases in between. The germline CDR1 and CDR2 sequences are MNHEY and SVGAGI. The CDR3 contains 13 residues. CDR3 residues: CASSYLSTDTQYF. The CDR3 region has the DNA TGTGCCAGCAGTTACCTTTCCACAGATACGCAGTATTTT.

The chain uses TRBV6-5 and TRBJ2-7; D ambiguous. V was clipped by 7 bases and J by 0 bases, with 13 bases between them. There are 14 residues in the CDR3. Germline CDR1 and CDR2: MNHEY and SVGAGI. The CDR3 DNA reads as TGTGCCAGCAAGGGTAACCTTTACTCCTACGAGCAGTACTTC. It yields the protein CASKGNLYSYEQYF.

The chain couples TRBV30 to TRBJ1-2; 7 bases are a match to TRBD1. Germline V gene data show CDR1 as GTSNPN and CDR2 as SVGIG (reference sequence). J lost 2 bases, V lost 3 bases, and 9 bases had no gene match. The CDR3 is 15 residues long. The CDR3 DNA reads as TGTGCCTGGAGCGGACTCCGGACAGGAAACTATGGCTACACCTTC. Translating it yields CAWSGLRTGNYGYTF.

This clone appeared once. The CDR3 DNA follows: TGTGCCAGCAGCCAAGATAGCCTAGCGGGAGCCAAAAACATTCAGTACTTC. It encodes CASSQDSLAGAKNIQYF. The rearrangement joins TRBV4-2 to TRBJ2-4; 8 bases are shared with TRBD2. Trimming cost V 0 bases and J 0 bases; bases outside gene matches: 4. Germline loops: CDR1 LGHNA, CDR2 YNFKEQ. CDR3 length: 17 residues.

The genes are TRBV9 and TRBJ2-2, with D perhaps TRBD2 (5 bases). CDR1 is SGDLS and CDR2 is YYNGEE in the germline V gene. The CDR3 is 15 residues long. Trimming shortened V by 2 bases and J by 2 bases, and 10 bases separated the two germline ends. The DNA of the CDR3 is TGTGCCAGCAGCGTCGGGATCTCTAACACCGGGGAGCTGTTTTTT. Its translation: CASSVGISNTGELFF. The entire variable domain, with the rest obtained from reference TRBV9 and TRBJ2-2, is as follows: DSGVTQTPKHLITATGQRVTLRCSPRSGDLSVYWYQQSLDQGLQFLIQYYNGEERAKGNILERFSAQQFPDLHSELNLSSLELGDSALYFCASSVGISNTGELFFGEGSRLTVL.

This chain uses TRBV14 with TRBJ2-7; no clear D gene. The V gene's germline CDR1 is SGHDN and CDR2 FVKESK. V was pared by 1 base and J by 5 bases, with 15 bases between. The CDR3 runs 15 residues. The CDR3 nucleotides read TGTGCCAGCAGCCAAGTTGGCGGCAGGATCCACGAGCAGTACTTC. It is translated as CASSQVGGRIHEQYF.

The CDR3 sequence is CASRLSPGSSTDTQYF. The CDR3 DNA reads as TGTGCAAGTCGCTTATCCCCGGGGTCTAGCACAGATACGCAGTATTTT. The chain joins TRBV12-2 to TRBJ2-3; the table's D call of TRBD2 was not tested on the DNA. TRBV12-2 is a known pseudogene. This CDR3 comprises 16 residues.